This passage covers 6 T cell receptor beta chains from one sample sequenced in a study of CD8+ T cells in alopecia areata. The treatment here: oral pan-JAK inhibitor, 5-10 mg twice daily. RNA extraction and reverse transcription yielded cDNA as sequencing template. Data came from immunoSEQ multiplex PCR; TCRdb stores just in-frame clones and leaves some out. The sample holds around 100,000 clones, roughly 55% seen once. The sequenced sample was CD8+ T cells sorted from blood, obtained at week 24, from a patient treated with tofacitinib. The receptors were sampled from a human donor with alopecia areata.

CDR3 region: CASSDLQGVDSPLHF. The DNA for the CDR3 is TGTGCCAGCAGCGACTTACAGGGCGTTGATTCACCCCTCCACTTT. The V gene is TRBV13, the J gene TRBJ1-6; a weak D match, TRBD1 (6 bases). V was cut by 5 bases and J by 8 bases, with 16 bases left in between. The germline gives CDR1 PRHDT, CDR2 FYEKMQ (reference sequence). CDR3 length equals 15 residues. Based on the CDR3 plus reference TRBV13 and TRBJ1-6, the full variable domain is AAGVIQSPRHLIKEKRETATLKCYPIPRHDTVYWYQQGPGQDPQFLISFYEKMQSDKGSIPDRFSAQQFSDYHSELNMSSLELGDSALYFCASSDLQGVDSPLHFGNGTRLTVT.

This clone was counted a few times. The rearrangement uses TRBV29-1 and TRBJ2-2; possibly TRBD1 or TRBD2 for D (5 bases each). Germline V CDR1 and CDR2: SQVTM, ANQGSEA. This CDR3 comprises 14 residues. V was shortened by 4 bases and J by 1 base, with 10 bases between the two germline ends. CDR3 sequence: CSVARGENTGELFF. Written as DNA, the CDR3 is TGCAGCGTTGCAAGGGGAGAGAACACCGGGGAGCTGTTTTTT.

The CDR3: CASSPRVSNEKLFF. In DNA, the CDR3 is TGTGCCAGCAGCCCCCGGGTCTCAAATGAAAAACTGTTTTTT. The genes are TRBV9 and TRBJ1-4; D gene uncertain. Germline V gives CDR1 SGDLS, CDR2 YYNGEE. V shed 4 bases and J shed 5 bases, with 12 bases lying between them. This CDR3 is 14 amino acids long.

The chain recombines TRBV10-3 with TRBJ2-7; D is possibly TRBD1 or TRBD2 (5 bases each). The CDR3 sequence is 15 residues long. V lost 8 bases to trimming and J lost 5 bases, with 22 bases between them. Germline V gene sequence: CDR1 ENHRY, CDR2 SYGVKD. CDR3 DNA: TGTGCCATCGGTGGGGCAGGGACCCTTAGGGACGAGCAGTACTTC. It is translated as CAIGGAGTLRDEQYF.

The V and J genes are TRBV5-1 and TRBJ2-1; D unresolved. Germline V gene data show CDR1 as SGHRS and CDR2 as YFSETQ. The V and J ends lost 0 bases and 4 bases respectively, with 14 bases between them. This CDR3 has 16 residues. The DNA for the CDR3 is TGCGCCAGCAGCTTGGACCCAGACATGACGTACAATGAGCAGTTCTTC. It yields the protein CASSLDPDMTYNEQFF.

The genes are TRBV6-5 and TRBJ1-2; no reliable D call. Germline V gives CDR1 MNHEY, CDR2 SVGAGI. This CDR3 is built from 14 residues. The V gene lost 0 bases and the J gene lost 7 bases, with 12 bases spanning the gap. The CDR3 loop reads CASSYSISVGGYTF. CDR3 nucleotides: TGTGCCAGCAGTTACTCGATAAGCGTAGGTGGCTACACCTTC.